These 18 T cell receptor beta chains were sequenced from one sample in a study of T cells in narcolepsy. Libraries were prepared by immunoSEQ multiplex PCR; TCRdb keeps only in-frame clonotypes and omits some of them. The sample yields tens of thousands of clones, approximately 60% seen once. The sequenced sample consisted of memory (CD45RA-) CD4+ T cells from blood. The origin of the receptors is a human donor in good health.

The rearrangement links TRBV4-3 to TRBJ1-3; TRBD1 matches at 7 bases. The V gene's germline CDR1 is LGHNA and CDR2 YSLEER. The CDR3 totals 13 residues. The ends lost 4 bases at V and 6 bases at J; junction bases unmatched: 3. Here the CDR3 reads CASSPGQQNTIYF. CDR3 in DNA: TGCGCCAGCAGCCCGGGACAGCAAAACACCATATATTTT.

The chain links TRBV10-3 to TRBJ2-3; TRBD2 might be the D (5 bases). This CDR3 region has 15 residues. V was cut by 0 bases and J by 5 bases, with 12 bases left in between. CDR1 ENHRY and CDR2 SYGVKD come from the germline V gene. The CDR3, as DNA: TGTGCCATCAGTGAGTCCGGGGAGAGTCGAGATACGCAGTATTTT. Translation: CAISESGESRDTQYF.

V usage is TRBV27 and J usage is TRBJ2-1; 7 nucleotides align to TRBD2. The CDR3 runs to 14 residues. With 7 bases clipped from V and 3 bases from J, the junction kept 6 bases outside the gene matches. Germline V gene lookup returns CDR1 MNHEY and CDR2 SMNVEV (reference sequence). CDR3 nucleotide sequence: TGTGCCAGCATACGTCGCGGGGGCTACAATGAGCAGTTCTTC. Translating gives CASIRRGGYNEQFF.

The chain combines TRBV27 with TRBJ1-5; D may be TRBD1 (5 bases). Germline V gene data show CDR1 as MNHEY and CDR2 as SMNVEV (reference sequence). The CDR3 contains 15 residues. V was clipped by 0 bases and J by 3 bases, with 9 bases between them. In DNA, the CDR3 is TGTGCCAGCAGTTTATCGGGCAGGGACAATCAGCCCCAGCATTTT. It is translated as CASSLSGRDNQPQHF.

This chain connects TRBV18 to TRBJ2-5; no definite D call. The CDR3 consists of 14 residues. V lost 6 bases, J lost 5 bases, and 16 bases lay in between. The germline V gene has CDR1 KGHSH and CDR2 LQKENI. CDR3 residues: CASSPKPGWETQYF. The CDR3 DNA follows: TGTGCCAGCTCCCCCAAACCTGGCTGGGAGACCCAGTACTTC.

The chain joins TRBV6-1 to TRBJ1-5; D uncertain. The ends were cut back, 6 bases at V and 1 base at J, with 7 bases in the middle. From germline, CDR1 is MNHNS and CDR2 SASEGT. The CDR3 covers 13 residues. The CDR3: CASSDTSNQPQHF. The CDR3 DNA follows: TGTGCCAGCAGCGATACGAGCAATCAGCCCCAGCATTTT.

The rearrangement links TRBV5-4 to TRBJ2-5; D not certain. The length of the CDR3 is 15 residues. Germline V gene lookup returns CDR1 SGHNT and CDR2 YYREEE (reference sequence). With 1 base removed from V and 2 bases from J, the gap between germline ends came to 12 bases. DNA of the CDR3: TGTGCCAGCAGCTTGACGAGACACCTTCAAGAGACCCAGTACTTC. It is translated as CASSLTRHLQETQYF.

This chain uses TRBV7-6 with TRBJ2-2, with D maybe TRBD1 (5 bases). The CDR3 spans 16 residues. CDR1 is SGHVS and CDR2 is FNYEAQ in the germline V gene. Trimming left V 5 bases short and J 1 base short, with 14 bases between. CDR3 loop: CASSQQGGQNTGELFF. CDR3 bases: TGTGCCAGCAGCCAGCAGGGCGGACAGAACACCGGGGAGCTGTTTTTT.

This chain links TRBV7-9 with TRBJ2-7; D is possibly TRBD2 (6 bases). CDR3 length: 15 amino acids. V was pared by 3 bases and J by 3 bases, with 15 bases between. Germline CDR1 reads SEHNR; CDR2 reads FQNEAQ (reference sequence). CDR3 loop: CASSLGFGGGYEQYF. The CDR3 nucleotides are TGTGCCAGCAGCTTGGGGTTTGGGGGAGGCTACGAGCAGTACTTC.

This clone was seen a single time. This chain links TRBV6-5 with TRBJ1-4; D remains unclear. Germline loops: CDR1 MNHEY, CDR2 SVGAGI. The CDR3 totals 13 residues. V lost 7 bases, J lost 8 bases, and 14 bases lay in between. The CDR3 coding sequence is TGTGCCAGCACCTTTAAGGGCGGAGAAAAACTGTTTTTT. As protein: CASTFKGGEKLFF.

The gene calls are TRBV5-1 and TRBJ2-3; D is unresolved. CDR3 length: 14 residues. The germline V gene has CDR1 SGHRS and CDR2 YFSETQ. The germline V and J ends were trimmed by 2 bases and 2 bases, with 9 bases remaining between them. CDR3 DNA: TGCGCCAGCAGCTTTACAGCCAACACAGATACGCAGTATTTT. As protein: CASSFTANTDTQYF.

This clone was detected a few times. As DNA, the CDR3 is TGTGCCAGCAGCACCAGGGAGGCTGGGGCCAACGTCCTGACTTTC. This encodes CASSTREAGANVLTF. The gene calls are TRBV27 and TRBJ2-6; maybe TRBD2 (6 bases). V was trimmed by 6 bases and J by 2 bases, leaving 11 bases between them. Germline V gene lookup returns CDR1 MNHEY and CDR2 SMNVEV (reference sequence). This CDR3 spans 15 amino acids.

The rearrangement uses TRBV5-1 and TRBJ2-7, with 9 positions matching TRBD1. CDR3 length: 15 amino acids. Looked up from germline, CDR1 is SGHRS and CDR2 is YFSETQ. Trimming took 4 bases from V and 0 from J; bases not matched to a gene: 5. The CDR3 loop is CASSKDRGNSYEQYF. CDR3 DNA sequence: TGCGCCAGCAGCAAGGACAGGGGCAACTCCTACGAGCAGTACTTC. The entire variable domain, with the rest obtained from reference TRBV5-1 and TRBJ2-7, is as follows: KAGVTQTPRYLIKTRGQQVTLSCSPISGHRSVSWYQQTPGQGLQFLFEYFSETQRNKGNFPGRFSGRQFSNSRSEMNVSTLELGDSALYLCASSKDRGNSYEQYFGPGTRLTVT.

V is TRBV7-3 and J is TRBJ2-4; D possibly uses TRBD1 or TRBD2 (5 bases each). Germline CDR1 and CDR2: SGHTA and FQGTGA. Trimming took off 1 base at V and 9 bases at J, with 19 bases between the two ends. CDR3 length: 16 amino acids. CDR3 amino acids: CASSLNPPGLGSIQYF. Here the CDR3 DNA reads TGTGCCAGCAGCTTAAACCCGCCGGGGCTAGGGTCCATTCAGTACTTC.

The V and J genes are TRBV28 and TRBJ2-7, with TRBD1 matching 9 bases. CDR1 and CDR2 from the germline V gene are MDHEN and SYDVKM. CDR3 length equals 14 residues. The V gene end was trimmed by 5 bases and the J gene end by 6 bases; junction bases not matched to a gene: 8. The CDR3 loop is CASSLTGGRFEQYF. The CDR3 DNA reads TGTGCCAGCAGTCTCACAGGGGGCAGGTTCGAGCAGTACTTC.

The table lists this clone with a few counts. This chain uses TRBV5-8 with TRBJ1-5, with 7 bases matching TRBD1. V dropped 2 bases and J dropped 1; count of bases not matched to a gene: 9. The CDR3 spans 17 residues. Germline CDR1 is SGHTS and CDR2 is YDEGEE. CDR3 DNA: TGTGCCAGCAGCTTTGGGCCCAGGGGGGGAAGCAATCAGCCCCAGCATTTT. This gives the protein CASSFGPRGGSNQPQHF.

The rearrangement uses TRBV7-2 and TRBJ1-1; D is undetermined. V was shortened by 2 bases and J by 0 bases, with 7 bases between the two germline ends. There are 14 residues in the CDR3. Per germline, CDR1 SGHTA and CDR2 FQGNSA. CDR3 region: CASSLHSLNTEAFF. The CDR3 region has the DNA TGTGCCAGCAGCTTACATTCCCTGAACACTGAAGCTTTCTTT.

The J gene is TRBJ1-6, the V gene TRBV28; tentatively, D is TRBD1 (5 bases). This CDR3 is built from 15 residues. V lost 4 bases and J 8 bases, leaving 15 bases between the germline ends. Germline V gives CDR1 MDHEN, CDR2 SYDVKM. The CDR3 nucleotides are TGTGCCAGCAGTTGGGGGGGGAGCAAGGATTCACCCCTCCACTTT. This sequence encodes CASSWGGSKDSPLHF.